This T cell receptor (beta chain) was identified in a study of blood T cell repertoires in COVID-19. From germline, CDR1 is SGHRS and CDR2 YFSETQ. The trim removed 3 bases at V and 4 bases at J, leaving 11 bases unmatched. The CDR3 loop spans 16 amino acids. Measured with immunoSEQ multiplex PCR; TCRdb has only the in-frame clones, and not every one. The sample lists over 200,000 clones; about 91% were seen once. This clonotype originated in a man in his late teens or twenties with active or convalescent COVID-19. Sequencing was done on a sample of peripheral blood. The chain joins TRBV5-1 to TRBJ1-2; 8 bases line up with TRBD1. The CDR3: CASSSGTGQGAYGYTF. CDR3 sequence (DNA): TGCGCCAGCAGCTCGGGAACTGGACAGGGCGCCTATGGCTACACCTTC.